The sequence of this TCR beta chain was determined in a study of CD8+ T cells in alopecia areata. Across the study: Severity scoring for treated patients was based on the percentage of affected scalp area.

With 0 bases removed from V and 3 bases from J, the gap between germline ends came to 11 bases. The V gene's germline CDR1 is GTSNPN and CDR2 SVGIG (reference sequence). CDR3 length equals 14 residues. Investigators isolated RNA and reverse transcribed it into cDNA to act as the sequencing template. Measured with immunoSEQ multiplex PCR; TCRdb has only the in-frame clones, and not every one. The data show some 190,000 clones, with 45% to 65% seen just once and roughly 0.67% held by the top ten. About this clone: The antigen remains unidentified. This sample includes further DNA sequences coding for the same CDR3.

Findings and limits, study-wide: Affected lesional scalp, above all in alopecia totalis/universalis, was more clonal than normal scalp. Sequencing of scalp tissue also captures the resident alphabeta T cells of normal skin.

Treatment in this sample: oral pan-JAK inhibitor, 5-10 mg twice daily. The source of this sequence is a human donor with alopecia areata. The sequences come from CD4+ T cells sorted from blood, collected at week 4, from a patient treated with tofacitinib. V gene TRBV30 combines with J gene TRBJ1-2; D gene unclear. CDR3 loop: CAWSVGGSHYGYTF. The CDR3 coding sequence is TGTGCCTGGAGTGTGGGCGGTTCTCACTATGGCTACACCTTC.